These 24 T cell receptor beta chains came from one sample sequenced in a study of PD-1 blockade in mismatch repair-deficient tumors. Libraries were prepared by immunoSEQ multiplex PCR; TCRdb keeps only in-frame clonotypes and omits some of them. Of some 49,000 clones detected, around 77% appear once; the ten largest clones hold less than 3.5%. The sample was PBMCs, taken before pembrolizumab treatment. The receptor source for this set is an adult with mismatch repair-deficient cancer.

The CDR3 DNA reads as TGCGCCAGCAGCGCCTCGGGAGGGGAGGTCAACATTCAGTACTTC. Its translation: CASSASGGEVNIQYF. The rearrangement uses TRBV5-1 and TRBJ2-4; 8 nucleotides match TRBD2. Germline V gives CDR1 SGHRS, CDR2 YFSETQ. This CDR3 comprises 15 residues. The V gene end was trimmed by 4 bases and the J gene end by 7 bases; junction bases not matched to a gene: 10.

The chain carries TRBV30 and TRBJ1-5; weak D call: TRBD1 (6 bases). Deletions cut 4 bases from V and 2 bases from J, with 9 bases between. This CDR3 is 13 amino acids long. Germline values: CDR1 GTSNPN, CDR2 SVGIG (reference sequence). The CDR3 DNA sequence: TGTGCCTGGACAGGGGCGGGCAATCAGCCCCAGCATTTT. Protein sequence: CAWTGAGNQPQHF.

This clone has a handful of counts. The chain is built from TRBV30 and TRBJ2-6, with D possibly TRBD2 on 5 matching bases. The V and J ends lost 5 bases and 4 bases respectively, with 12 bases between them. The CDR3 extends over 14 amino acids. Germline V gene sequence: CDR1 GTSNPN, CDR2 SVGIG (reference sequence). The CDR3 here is CAWGGGSGANVLTF. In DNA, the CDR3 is TGTGCCTGGGGAGGCGGGTCGGGGGCCAACGTCCTGACTTTC.

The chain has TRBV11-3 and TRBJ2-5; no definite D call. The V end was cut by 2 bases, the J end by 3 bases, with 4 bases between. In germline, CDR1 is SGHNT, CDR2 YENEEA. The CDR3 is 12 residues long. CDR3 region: CASSLSEETQYF. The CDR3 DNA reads TGTGCCAGCAGCTTATCAGAAGAGACCCAGTACTTC.

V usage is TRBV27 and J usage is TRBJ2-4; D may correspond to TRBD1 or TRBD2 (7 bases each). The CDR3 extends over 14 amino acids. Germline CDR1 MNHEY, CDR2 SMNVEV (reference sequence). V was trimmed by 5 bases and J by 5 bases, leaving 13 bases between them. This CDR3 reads CASSPRGGENIQYF. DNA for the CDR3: TGTGCCAGCAGTCCCAGGGGGGGGGAAAACATTCAGTACTTC.

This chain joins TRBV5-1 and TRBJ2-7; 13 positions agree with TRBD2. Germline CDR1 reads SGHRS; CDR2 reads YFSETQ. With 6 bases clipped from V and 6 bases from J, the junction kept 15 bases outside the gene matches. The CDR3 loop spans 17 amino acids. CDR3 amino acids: CASTLRPGTSGTSEQYF. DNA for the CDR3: TGCGCCAGCACCCTACGACCCGGGACTAGCGGGACCTCCGAGCAGTACTTC.

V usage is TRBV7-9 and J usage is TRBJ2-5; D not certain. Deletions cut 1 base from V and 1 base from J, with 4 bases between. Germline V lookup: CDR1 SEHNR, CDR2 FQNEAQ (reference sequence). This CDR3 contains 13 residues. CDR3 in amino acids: CASSLEPQETQYF. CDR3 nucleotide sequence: TGTGCCAGCAGCTTAGAGCCCCAAGAGACCCAGTACTTC.

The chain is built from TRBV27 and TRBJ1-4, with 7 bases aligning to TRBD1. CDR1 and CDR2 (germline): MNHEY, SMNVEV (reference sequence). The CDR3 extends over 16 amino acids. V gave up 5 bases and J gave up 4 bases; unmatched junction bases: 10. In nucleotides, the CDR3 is TGTGCCAGCAGTGACCAACCCGGGACAGTTAATGAAAAACTGTTTTTT. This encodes CASSDQPGTVNEKLFF.

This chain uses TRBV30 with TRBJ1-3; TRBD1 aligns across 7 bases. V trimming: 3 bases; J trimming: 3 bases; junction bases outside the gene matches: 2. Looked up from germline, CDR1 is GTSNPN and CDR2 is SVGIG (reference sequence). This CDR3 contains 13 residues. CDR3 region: CAWSTGDGNTIYF. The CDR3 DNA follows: TGTGCCTGGAGCACAGGGGATGGAAACACCATATATTTT. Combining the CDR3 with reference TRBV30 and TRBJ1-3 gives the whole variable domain SQTIHQWPATLVQPVGSPLSLECTVEGTSNPNLYWYRQAAGRGLQLLFYSVGIGQISSEVPQNLSASRPQDRQFILSSKKLLLSDSGFYLCAWSTGDGNTIYFGEGSWLTVV.

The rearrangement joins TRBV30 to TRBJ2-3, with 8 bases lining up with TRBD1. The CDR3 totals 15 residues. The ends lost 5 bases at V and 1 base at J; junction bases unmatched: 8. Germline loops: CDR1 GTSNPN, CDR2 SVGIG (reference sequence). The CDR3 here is CAWQRQGRRTDTQYF. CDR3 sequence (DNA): TGTGCCTGGCAACGACAGGGGCGACGCACAGATACGCAGTATTTT.

This CDR3 reads CASSSVAGVGETQYF. The CDR3 DNA reads as TGTGCCAGCAGCTCCGTAGCGGGAGTCGGAGAGACCCAGTACTTC. The J gene is TRBJ2-5, the V gene TRBV5-4, with 9 bases matching TRBD2. Germline loops: CDR1 SGHNT, CDR2 YYREEE (reference sequence). This CDR3 is built from 15 residues. V shed 3 bases and J 4 bases; nucleotides not matched to a gene: 7.

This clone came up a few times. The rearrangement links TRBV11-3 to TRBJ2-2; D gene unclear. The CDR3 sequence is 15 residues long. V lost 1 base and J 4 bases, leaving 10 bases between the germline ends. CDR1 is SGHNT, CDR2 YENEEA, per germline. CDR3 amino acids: CASSLGQYSTGELFF. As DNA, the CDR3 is TGTGCCAGCAGCTTAGGCCAGTATAGCACCGGGGAGCTGTTTTTT.

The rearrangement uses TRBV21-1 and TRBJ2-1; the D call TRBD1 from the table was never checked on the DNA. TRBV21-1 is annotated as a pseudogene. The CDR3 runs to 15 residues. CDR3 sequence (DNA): TGTGCCAGCAGCAAAACAGGGATTAAATGGCTGGGGTGGTTCTTC. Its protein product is CASSKTGIKWLGWFF.

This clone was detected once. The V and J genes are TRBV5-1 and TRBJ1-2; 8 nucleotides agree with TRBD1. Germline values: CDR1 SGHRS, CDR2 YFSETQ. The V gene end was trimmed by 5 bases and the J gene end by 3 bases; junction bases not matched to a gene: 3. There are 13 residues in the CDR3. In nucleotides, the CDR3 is TGCGCCAGCAGACCGGACAGGGACTATGGCTACACCTTC. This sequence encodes CASRPDRDYGYTF.

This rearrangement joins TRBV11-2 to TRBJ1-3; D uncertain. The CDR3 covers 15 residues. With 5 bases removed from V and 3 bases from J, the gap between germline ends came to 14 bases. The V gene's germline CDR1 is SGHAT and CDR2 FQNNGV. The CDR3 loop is CASSMTLSLGNTIYF. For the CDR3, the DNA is TGTGCCAGCAGCATGACCCTTTCGCTTGGAAACACCATATATTTT.

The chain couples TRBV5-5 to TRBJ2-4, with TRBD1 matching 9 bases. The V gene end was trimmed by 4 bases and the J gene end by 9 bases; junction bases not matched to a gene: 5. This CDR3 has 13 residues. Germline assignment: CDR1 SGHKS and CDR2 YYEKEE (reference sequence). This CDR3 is CASSLGDRAIQYF. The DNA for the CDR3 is TGTGCCAGCAGCCTAGGGGACAGGGCCATTCAGTACTTC.

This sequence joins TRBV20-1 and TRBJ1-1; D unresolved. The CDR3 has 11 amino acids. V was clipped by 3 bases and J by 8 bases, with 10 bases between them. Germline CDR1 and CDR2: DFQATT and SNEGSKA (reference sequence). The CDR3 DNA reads TGCAGTGCTAGTGACCCACAGGAAGCTTTCTTT. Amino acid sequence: CSASDPQEAFF.

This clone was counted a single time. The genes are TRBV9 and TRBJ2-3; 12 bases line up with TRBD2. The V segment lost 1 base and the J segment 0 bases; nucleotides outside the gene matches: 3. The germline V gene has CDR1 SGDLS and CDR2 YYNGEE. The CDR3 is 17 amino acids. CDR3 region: CASSVQLAGGSTDTQYF. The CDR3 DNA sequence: TGTGCCAGCAGCGTACAACTAGCGGGAGGCAGCACAGATACGCAGTATTTT.

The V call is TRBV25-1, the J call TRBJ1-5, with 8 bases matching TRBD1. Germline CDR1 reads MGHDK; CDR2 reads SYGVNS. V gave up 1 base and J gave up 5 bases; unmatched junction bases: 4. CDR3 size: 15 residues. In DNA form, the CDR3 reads TGTGCCAGCAGTGAATCTGGACAGGGATATCAGCCCCAGCATTTT. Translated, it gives CASSESGQGYQPQHF.

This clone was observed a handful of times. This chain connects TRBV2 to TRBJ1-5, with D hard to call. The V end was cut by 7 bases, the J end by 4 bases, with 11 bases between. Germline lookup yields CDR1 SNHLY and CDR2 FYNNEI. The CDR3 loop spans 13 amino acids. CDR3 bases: TGTGCCAGCACCATGGCGGGAAATCAGCCCCAGCATTTT. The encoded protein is CASTMAGNQPQHF.

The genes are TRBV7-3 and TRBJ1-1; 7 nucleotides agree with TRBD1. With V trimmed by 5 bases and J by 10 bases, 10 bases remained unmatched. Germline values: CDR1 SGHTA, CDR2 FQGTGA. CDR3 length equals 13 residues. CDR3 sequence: CASSMGLGGRAFF. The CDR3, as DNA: TGTGCCAGCAGCATGGGTTTAGGGGGCAGAGCTTTCTTT.

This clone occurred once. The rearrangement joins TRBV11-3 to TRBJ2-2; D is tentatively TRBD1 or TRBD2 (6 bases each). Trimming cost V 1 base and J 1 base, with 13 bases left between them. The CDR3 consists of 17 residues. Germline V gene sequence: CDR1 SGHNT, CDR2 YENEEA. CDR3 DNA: TGTGCCAGCAGCTTAGGGGTGGCGGGACAGAACACCGGGGAGCTGTTTTTT. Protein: CASSLGVAGQNTGELFF.

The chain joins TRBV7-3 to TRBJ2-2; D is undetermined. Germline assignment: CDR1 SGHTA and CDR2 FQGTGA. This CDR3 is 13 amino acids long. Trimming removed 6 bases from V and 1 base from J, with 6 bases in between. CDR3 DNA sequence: TGTGCCAGCAGTCCACAGAACACCGGGGAGCTGTTTTTT. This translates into CASSPQNTGELFF. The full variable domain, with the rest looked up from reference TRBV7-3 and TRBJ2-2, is GAGVSQTPSNKVTEKGKYVELRCDPISGHTALYWYRQSLGQGPEFLIYFQGTGAADDSGLPNDRFFAVRPEGSVSTLKIQRTERGDSAVYLCASSPQNTGELFFGEGSRLTVL.

The CDR3 nucleotides are TGTGCCAGCAGTGACTCGGAGGGGAGGGCAGGCAATGAGCAGTTCTTC. Its translation is CASSDSEGRAGNEQFF. The chain uses TRBV6-4 and TRBJ2-1; 7 positions agree with TRBD2. With V trimmed by 0 bases and J by 6 bases, 8 bases remained unmatched. The germline gives CDR1 MRHNA, CDR2 SNTAGT. The CDR3 sequence is 16 residues long.